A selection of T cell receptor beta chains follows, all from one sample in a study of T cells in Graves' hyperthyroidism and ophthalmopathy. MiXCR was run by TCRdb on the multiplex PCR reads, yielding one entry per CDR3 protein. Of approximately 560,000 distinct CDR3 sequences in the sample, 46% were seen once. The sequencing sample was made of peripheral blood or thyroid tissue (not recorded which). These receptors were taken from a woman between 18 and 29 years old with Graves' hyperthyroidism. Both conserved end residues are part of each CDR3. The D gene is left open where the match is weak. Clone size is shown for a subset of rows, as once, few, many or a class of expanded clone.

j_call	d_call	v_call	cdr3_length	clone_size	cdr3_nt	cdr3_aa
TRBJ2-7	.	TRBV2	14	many	TGTGCCATCCAGACCGGACAGCTATCCTACGAGCAGTACTTC	CAIQTGQLSYEQYF
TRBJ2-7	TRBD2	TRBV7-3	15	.	TGTGCCAGCAGCTCGCGGGCGGGAGCGGGCCTCGAGCAGTACTTC	CASSSRAGAGLEQYF
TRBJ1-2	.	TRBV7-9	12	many	TGTGCCAGTTCCACCGCAAACTATGGCTACACCTTC	CASSTANYGYTF
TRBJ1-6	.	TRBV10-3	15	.	TGTGCTAGAGATGGTCGGACAGTCTATAATTCACCCCTCCACTTT	CARDGRTVYNSPLHF
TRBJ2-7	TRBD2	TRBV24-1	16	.	TGTGCCACCAGTGATTCACCTGGGACTAGCATCGACGAGCAGTACTTC	CATSDSPGTSIDEQYF
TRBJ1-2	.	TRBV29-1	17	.	TGCAGCGTTGAAGATGGGCGGGGAGTTAGAGGGAACTATGGCTACACCTTC	CSVEDGRGVRGNYGYTF
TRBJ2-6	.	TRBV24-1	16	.	TGTGCCACCAGTGACGCTGGGGGGACTGGGGCCAACGTCCTGACTTTC	CATSDAGGTGANVLTF
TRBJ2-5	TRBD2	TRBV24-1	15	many	TGTGCCACCAGTGACCCACTAGCGGGTTGGGAGACCCAGTACTTC	CATSDPLAGWETQYF
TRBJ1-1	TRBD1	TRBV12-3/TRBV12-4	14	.	TGTGCCAGCACCCCCGACCAGGGGGTCACTGAAGCTCTCTTT	CASTPDQGVTEALF
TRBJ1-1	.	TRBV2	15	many	TGTGCCAGTAGTATAAGGGGAGGGTTGAACACTGAAGCTTTCTTT	CASSIRGGLNTEAFF
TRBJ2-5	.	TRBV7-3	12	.	TGTGCCAGCAGCTTAATCACCGAGACCCAGTACTTC	CASSLITETQYF
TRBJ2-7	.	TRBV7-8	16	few	TGTGCCAGCAGCCAAGACCGGGCGGTGAGCTCCTACGAGCAGTACTTC	CASSQDRAVSSYEQYF
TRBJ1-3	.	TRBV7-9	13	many	TGTGCCAGCCCGACAGGACCTGGAAACACCATATATTTT	CASPTGPGNTIYF
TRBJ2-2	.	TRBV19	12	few	TGTGCCAGTAGTATCGGGACAGGGGAGCTGTTTTTT	CASSIGTGELFF
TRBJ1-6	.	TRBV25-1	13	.	TGTGCCAGCAAGTGGGGGGAGGATTCACCCCTCCACTTT	CASKWGEDSPLHF
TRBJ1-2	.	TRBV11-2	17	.	TGTGCCAGCAGCTTAGATCCGTCGGGGCAGGTTGGCTATGGCTACACCTTC	CASSLDPSGQVGYGYTF
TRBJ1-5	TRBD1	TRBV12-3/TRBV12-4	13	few	TGTGCCAGCAGCCTGGACAGGTCTCAGCCCCAGCATTTT	CASSLDRSQPQHF
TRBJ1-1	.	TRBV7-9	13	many	TGTGCCAGCAGCTTTCTGATGGGCAGTGAAGCTTTCTTT	CASSFLMGSEAFF
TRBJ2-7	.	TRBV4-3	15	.	TGCGCCAGCAGCCAAACTGCGGGGCCTACCTACGAGCAGTACTTC	CASSQTAGPTYEQYF
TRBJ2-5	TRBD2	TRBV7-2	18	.	TGTGCCAGCAGCTTAGTCCTAGCGGGAGCCCCGATTCAAGAGACCCAGTACTTC	CASSLVLAGAPIQETQYF
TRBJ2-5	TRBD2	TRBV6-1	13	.	TGTGCCAGCAATGTCCCGGGGGGAGAGACCCAGTACTTC	CASNVPGGETQYF
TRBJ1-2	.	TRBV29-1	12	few	TGCAGCGTTGGGGCAGGGGACGATGGCTACACCTTC	CSVGAGDDGYTF
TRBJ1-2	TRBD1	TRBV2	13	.	TGTGCCAGCAGCGCGGACAGGGGGGGAAGCTACACCTTC	CASSADRGGSYTF
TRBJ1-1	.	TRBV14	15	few	TGTGCCAGCAGCCTGATGGGACACGATCTGGGTGAAGCTTTCTTT	CASSLMGHDLGEAFF
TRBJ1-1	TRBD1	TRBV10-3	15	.	TGTGCCAGCAGTTCCCGGGACAGAGGTGGAACTGAAGCTTTCTTT	CASSSRDRGGTEAFF
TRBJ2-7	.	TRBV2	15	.	TGTGCCAGCAGCGTGGACAGCCTATCCTCCTACGAGCAGTACTTC	CASSVDSLSSYEQYF
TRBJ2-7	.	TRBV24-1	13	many	TGTGCCACCAGTGATCTAGGGGGCTACGAGCAGTACTTC	CATSDLGGYEQYF
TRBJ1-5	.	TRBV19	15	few	TGTGCCAGTACCCACCTAGGGGAGGGCGTTCAGCCCCAGCATTTT	CASTHLGEGVQPQHF
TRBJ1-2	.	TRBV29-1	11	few	TGCAGCGTCCAGGGAGCGGGGACGTACACCTTC	CSVQGAGTYTF
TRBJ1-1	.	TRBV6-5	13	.	TGTGCCAGCAGTTCAAATGGGCACACTGAAGCTTTCTTT	CASSSNGHTEAFF
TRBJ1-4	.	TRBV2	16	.	TGTGCCAGCAGGGAGGGGAGGTCCAGGGGAGGGGAAAAACTGTTTTTT	CASREGRSRGGEKLFF
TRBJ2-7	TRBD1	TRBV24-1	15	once	TGTGCCACCAGTGGGACAACGGGGACAGCCGACGAGCAGTACTTC	CATSGTTGTADEQYF
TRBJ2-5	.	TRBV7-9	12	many	TGTGCCAGCAGCTTATTGAGTGAGACCCAGTACTTC	CASSLLSETQYF
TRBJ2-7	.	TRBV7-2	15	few	TGTGCCAGCAGCCAAGAAGTCGGCAGGCTCTCCGAGCAGTACTTC	CASSQEVGRLSEQYF
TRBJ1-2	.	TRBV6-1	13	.	TGTGCCAGTGGACAGAGGCCTGACTATGGCTACACCTTC	CASGQRPDYGYTF
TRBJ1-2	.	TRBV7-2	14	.	TGTGCCAGCAGCTTAGGTGGTTCAGGTTCTGGCTACACCTTC	CASSLGGSGSGYTF
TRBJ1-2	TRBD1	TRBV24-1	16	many	TGTGCCACCAGTGACAGCGACAGGGGGGGAGGCTATGGCTACACCTTC	CATSDSDRGGGYGYTF
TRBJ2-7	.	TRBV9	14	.	TGTGCCAGCAGCGTAGCTATATTAAGCGACGAGCAGTACTTC	CASSVAILSDEQYF
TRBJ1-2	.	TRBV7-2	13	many	TGTGCCAGCAGCCCCGGGAGTCATCGTGGCTACACCTTC	CASSPGSHRGYTF
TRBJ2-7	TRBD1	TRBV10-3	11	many	TGTGCCGTGACAGGGGACTACGAGCAGTACTTC	CAVTGDYEQYF
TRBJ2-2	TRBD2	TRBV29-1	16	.	TGCAGCGTTGAAGATCCGCGAGCGGGAGGGGTCGGGGAGCTGTTTTTT	CSVEDPRAGGVGELFF
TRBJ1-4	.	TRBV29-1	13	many	TGCAGCGTTATACCAGGGTCGGGTGAAAAACTGTTTTTT	CSVIPGSGEKLFF
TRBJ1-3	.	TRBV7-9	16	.	TGCGCCAGCAGCCAAGTGCCGGGACTGATTGGAAACACCATATATTTT	CASSQVPGLIGNTIYF
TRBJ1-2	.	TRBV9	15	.	TGTGCCAGCAGCGTAGGGGGGTGGGGTGGCTATGGCTACACCTTC	CASSVGGWGGYGYTF
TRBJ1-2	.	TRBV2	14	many	TGTGCCAGCAGCTCCCCACCCGAGCACTATGGCTACACCTTC	CASSSPPEHYGYTF
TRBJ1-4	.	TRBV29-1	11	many	TGCAGCGTTGAAGATCCTTGGTCGGTGTTTTTT	CSVEDPWSVFF
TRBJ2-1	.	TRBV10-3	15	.	TGTGCCATCAGTGAGCCGGGCCGCCCAGAGGCTGAGCAGTTCTTC	CAISEPGRPEAEQFF
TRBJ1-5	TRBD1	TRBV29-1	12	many	TGCAGCGGACGACAGGGGGGGCAGCCCCAGCATTTT	CSGRQGGQPQHF
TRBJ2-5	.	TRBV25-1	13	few	TGTGCCAGCAGTTTACAGGGTGAAAGGACCCAGTACTTC	CASSLQGERTQYF
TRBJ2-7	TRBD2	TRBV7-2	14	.	TGTGCCAGCAGCTTAGTGCAGCGGGGCTACGAGCAGTACTTC	CASSLVQRGYEQYF
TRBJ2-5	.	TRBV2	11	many	TGTGCCAGCAGAGGGCGAGAGACCCAGTACTTC	CASRGRETQYF
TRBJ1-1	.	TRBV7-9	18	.	TGTGCCAGCAGCTCTCCTGGCATGATGTTCAATATGAACACTGAAGCTTTCTTT	CASSSPGMMFNMNTEAFF